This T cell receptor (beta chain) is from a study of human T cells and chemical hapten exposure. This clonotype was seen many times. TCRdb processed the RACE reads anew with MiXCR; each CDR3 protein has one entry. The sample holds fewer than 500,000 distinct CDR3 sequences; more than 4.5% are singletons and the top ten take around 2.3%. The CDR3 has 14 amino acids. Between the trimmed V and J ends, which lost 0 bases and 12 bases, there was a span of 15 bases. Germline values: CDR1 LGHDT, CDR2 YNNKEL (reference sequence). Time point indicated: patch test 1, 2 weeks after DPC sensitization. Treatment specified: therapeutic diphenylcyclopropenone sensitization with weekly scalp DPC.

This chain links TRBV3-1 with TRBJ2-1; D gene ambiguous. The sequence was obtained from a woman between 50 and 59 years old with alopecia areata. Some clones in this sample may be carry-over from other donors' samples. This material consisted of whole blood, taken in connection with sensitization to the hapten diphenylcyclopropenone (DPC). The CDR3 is CASSQDFPGIRQFF. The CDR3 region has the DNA TGTGCCAGCAGCCAAGATTTTCCTGGGATTAGGCAGTTCTTC.